The entry that follows covers one T cell receptor (beta chain) sequence. The CDR3 covers 16 residues. J was trimmed by 4 bases and V by 6 bases; bases with no gene match: 13. Per the germline V gene, CDR1 is WNHNN and CDR2 is SYGVQD (reference sequence). The data were obtained in a study of T cell changes during pregnancy in multiple sclerosis. Clones were sequenced by immunoSEQ multiplex PCR, and TCRdb holds only the in-frame ones, with some missing. The table records 40,000 to 45,000 clones, about 95% of them present only once. The sequencing here drew on peripheral blood, taken in the third trimester of pregnancy. This chain uses TRBV10-1 with TRBJ1-2; TRBD1 agrees at 8 bases. This TCR was recovered from a female donor with multiple sclerosis, enrolled in a pregnancy study. The CDR3 is CASSQTPGQGFYGYTF. The CDR3 DNA reads as TGCGCCAGCAGCCAAACTCCCGGACAGGGTTTCTATGGCTACACCTTC.